Following are 10 T cell receptor beta chains from one sample sequenced in a study of molecular identifiers for immune sequencing clone quantification. TCRdb recomputed calls from the PCR reads with MiXCR, one row per CDR3 protein. The sample carries about 640,000 distinct CDR3 sequences, 15% to 20% recorded once. The sample consisted of naive CD8+ T cells from blood, with Jurkat cell RNA spiked in. Described subset: FACS-sorted CD8+CD4-CCR7+CD45RA+ naive T cells. These receptors all come from a human donor in good health. Some libraries in this study had Jurkat cell RNA spiked in.

The chain is built from TRBV4-3 and TRBJ1-1, with D perhaps TRBD1 (6 bases). V lost 2 bases to trimming and J lost 4 bases, with 8 bases between them. Germline assignment: CDR1 LGHNA and CDR2 YSLEER. This CDR3 is built from 13 residues. CDR3 amino acids: CASSQIQGTEAFF. The CDR3, as DNA: TGCGCCAGCAGCCAAATACAGGGCACTGAAGCTTTCTTT.

Turning to this clonotype: This sequence may be a read error, since a much larger clone differs from it by one base. The rearrangement links TRBV7-9 to TRBJ1-2; 8 nucleotides match TRBD1. CDR1 and CDR2 (germline): SEHNR, FQNEAQ (reference sequence). The CDR3 contains 14 residues. The CDR3 region is CVSSRTGPNYGYTF. The CDR3 nucleotides are TGTGTCAGCAGCCGGACAGGGCCCAACTATGGCTACACCTTC.

The sample holds many counts of this clonotype. The V and J genes are TRBV28 and TRBJ2-5; D ambiguous. This CDR3 comprises 15 residues. Per the germline V gene, CDR1 is MDHEN and CDR2 is SYDVKM. V was trimmed by 3 bases and J by 3 bases, leaving 14 bases between them. The CDR3 loop reads CASSFGVSREETQYF. The DNA for the CDR3 is TGTGCCAGCAGTTTTGGGGTTTCGAGAGAAGAGACCCAGTACTTC. Full variable domain (missing parts from reference TRBV28 and TRBJ2-5): DVKVTQSSRYLVKRTGEKVFLECVQDMDHENMFWYRQDPGLGLRLIYFSYDVKMKEKGDIPEGYSVSREKKERFSLILESASTNQTSMYLCASSFGVSREETQYFGPGTRLLVL.

On this clonotype: A single base separates this from a much larger clone, so it may be a read error. For the CDR3, the DNA is TGTGCCAGCAGCCAACAGGGCGAAACTTACAATGAGCAGTTCTTC. Translation gives CASSQQGETYNEQFF. The chain combines TRBV13 with TRBJ2-1; D is possibly TRBD1 (6 bases). Germline V lookup: CDR1 PRHDT, CDR2 FYEKMQ (reference sequence). V lost 5 bases and J lost 4, with 15 bases in between. The CDR3 runs to 15 residues.

The rearrangement joins TRBV7-2 to TRBJ2-3; TRBD2 aligns across 7 bases. From germline, CDR1 is SGHTA and CDR2 FQGNSA. The CDR3 runs 16 residues. The V gene end was trimmed by 1 base and the J gene end by 5 bases; junction bases not matched to a gene: 9. The CDR3 loop is CASSLVGGGGGDTQYF. The CDR3 region has the DNA TGTGCCAGCAGCTTAGTGGGGGGGGGGGGGGGAGATACGCAGTATTTT. Full variable domain (rest looked up from reference TRBV7-2 and TRBJ2-3): GAGVSQSPSNKVTEKGKDVELRCDPISGHTALYWYRQSLGQGLEFLIYFQGNSAPDKSGLPSDRFSAERTGGSVSTLTIQRTQQEDSAVYLCASSLVGGGGGDTQYFGPGTRLTVL.

This clonotype was observed many times. The chain couples TRBV7-9 to TRBJ2-3; D might be TRBD1 (5 bases). V was clipped by 5 bases and J by 1 base, with 10 bases between them. The CDR3 is 14 residues long. Looked up from germline, CDR1 is SEHNR and CDR2 is FQNEAQ (reference sequence). The CDR3, as DNA: TGTGCCAGCAGCCAGGGTCTCGGCACAGATACGCAGTATTTT. Translation: CASSQGLGTDTQYF.

This clonotype was found a few times. The chain carries TRBV7-2 and TRBJ2-2; 8 bases fit TRBD2. Germline CDR1 reads SGHTA; CDR2 reads FQGNSA. This CDR3 contains 14 residues. The trim removed 3 bases at V and 6 bases at J, leaving 3 bases unmatched. The CDR3 here is CASSFSGGSGELFF. The CDR3 DNA reads TGTGCCAGCAGCTTCTCGGGGGGGTCCGGGGAGCTGTTTTTT.

The chain links TRBV7-6 to TRBJ1-2, with D unresolved. V shed 1 base and J shed 6 bases, with 9 bases lying between them. This CDR3 is 13 amino acids long. Germline-derived CDR1 and CDR2 are SGHVS and FNYEAQ. This chain's CDR3 is CASSLVGWNGYTF. DNA for the CDR3: TGTGCCAGCAGCTTAGTGGGGTGGAATGGCTACACCTTC.

To note about this clonotype: One base away lies a much larger clone, so this may be a sequencing read error. V and J are TRBV6-5 and TRBJ2-1; 10 bases align to TRBD2. CDR3 length: 17 amino acids. CDR1 MNHEY and CDR2 SVGAGI come from the germline V gene. V dropped 2 bases and J dropped 4; count of bases not matched to a gene: 8. The CDR3 loop is CASSYTSPAGGYNEQFF. In DNA form, the CDR3 reads TGTGCCAGCAGTTACACGAGCCCAGCGGGAGGGTACAATGAGCAGTTCTTC.

This clonotype was detected ten times or more. The chain joins TRBV24-1 to TRBJ2-2; 11 nucleotides agree with TRBD1. V lost 10 bases to trimming and J lost 5 bases; unmatched junction nucleotides: 5. The CDR3 is 14 residues long. CDR1 and CDR2 from the germline V gene are KGHDR and SFDVKD. The CDR3 loop reads CATRTGGRTGELFF. CDR3 nucleotide sequence: TGTGCCACAAGGACAGGGGGCAGGACCGGGGAGCTGTTTTTT.